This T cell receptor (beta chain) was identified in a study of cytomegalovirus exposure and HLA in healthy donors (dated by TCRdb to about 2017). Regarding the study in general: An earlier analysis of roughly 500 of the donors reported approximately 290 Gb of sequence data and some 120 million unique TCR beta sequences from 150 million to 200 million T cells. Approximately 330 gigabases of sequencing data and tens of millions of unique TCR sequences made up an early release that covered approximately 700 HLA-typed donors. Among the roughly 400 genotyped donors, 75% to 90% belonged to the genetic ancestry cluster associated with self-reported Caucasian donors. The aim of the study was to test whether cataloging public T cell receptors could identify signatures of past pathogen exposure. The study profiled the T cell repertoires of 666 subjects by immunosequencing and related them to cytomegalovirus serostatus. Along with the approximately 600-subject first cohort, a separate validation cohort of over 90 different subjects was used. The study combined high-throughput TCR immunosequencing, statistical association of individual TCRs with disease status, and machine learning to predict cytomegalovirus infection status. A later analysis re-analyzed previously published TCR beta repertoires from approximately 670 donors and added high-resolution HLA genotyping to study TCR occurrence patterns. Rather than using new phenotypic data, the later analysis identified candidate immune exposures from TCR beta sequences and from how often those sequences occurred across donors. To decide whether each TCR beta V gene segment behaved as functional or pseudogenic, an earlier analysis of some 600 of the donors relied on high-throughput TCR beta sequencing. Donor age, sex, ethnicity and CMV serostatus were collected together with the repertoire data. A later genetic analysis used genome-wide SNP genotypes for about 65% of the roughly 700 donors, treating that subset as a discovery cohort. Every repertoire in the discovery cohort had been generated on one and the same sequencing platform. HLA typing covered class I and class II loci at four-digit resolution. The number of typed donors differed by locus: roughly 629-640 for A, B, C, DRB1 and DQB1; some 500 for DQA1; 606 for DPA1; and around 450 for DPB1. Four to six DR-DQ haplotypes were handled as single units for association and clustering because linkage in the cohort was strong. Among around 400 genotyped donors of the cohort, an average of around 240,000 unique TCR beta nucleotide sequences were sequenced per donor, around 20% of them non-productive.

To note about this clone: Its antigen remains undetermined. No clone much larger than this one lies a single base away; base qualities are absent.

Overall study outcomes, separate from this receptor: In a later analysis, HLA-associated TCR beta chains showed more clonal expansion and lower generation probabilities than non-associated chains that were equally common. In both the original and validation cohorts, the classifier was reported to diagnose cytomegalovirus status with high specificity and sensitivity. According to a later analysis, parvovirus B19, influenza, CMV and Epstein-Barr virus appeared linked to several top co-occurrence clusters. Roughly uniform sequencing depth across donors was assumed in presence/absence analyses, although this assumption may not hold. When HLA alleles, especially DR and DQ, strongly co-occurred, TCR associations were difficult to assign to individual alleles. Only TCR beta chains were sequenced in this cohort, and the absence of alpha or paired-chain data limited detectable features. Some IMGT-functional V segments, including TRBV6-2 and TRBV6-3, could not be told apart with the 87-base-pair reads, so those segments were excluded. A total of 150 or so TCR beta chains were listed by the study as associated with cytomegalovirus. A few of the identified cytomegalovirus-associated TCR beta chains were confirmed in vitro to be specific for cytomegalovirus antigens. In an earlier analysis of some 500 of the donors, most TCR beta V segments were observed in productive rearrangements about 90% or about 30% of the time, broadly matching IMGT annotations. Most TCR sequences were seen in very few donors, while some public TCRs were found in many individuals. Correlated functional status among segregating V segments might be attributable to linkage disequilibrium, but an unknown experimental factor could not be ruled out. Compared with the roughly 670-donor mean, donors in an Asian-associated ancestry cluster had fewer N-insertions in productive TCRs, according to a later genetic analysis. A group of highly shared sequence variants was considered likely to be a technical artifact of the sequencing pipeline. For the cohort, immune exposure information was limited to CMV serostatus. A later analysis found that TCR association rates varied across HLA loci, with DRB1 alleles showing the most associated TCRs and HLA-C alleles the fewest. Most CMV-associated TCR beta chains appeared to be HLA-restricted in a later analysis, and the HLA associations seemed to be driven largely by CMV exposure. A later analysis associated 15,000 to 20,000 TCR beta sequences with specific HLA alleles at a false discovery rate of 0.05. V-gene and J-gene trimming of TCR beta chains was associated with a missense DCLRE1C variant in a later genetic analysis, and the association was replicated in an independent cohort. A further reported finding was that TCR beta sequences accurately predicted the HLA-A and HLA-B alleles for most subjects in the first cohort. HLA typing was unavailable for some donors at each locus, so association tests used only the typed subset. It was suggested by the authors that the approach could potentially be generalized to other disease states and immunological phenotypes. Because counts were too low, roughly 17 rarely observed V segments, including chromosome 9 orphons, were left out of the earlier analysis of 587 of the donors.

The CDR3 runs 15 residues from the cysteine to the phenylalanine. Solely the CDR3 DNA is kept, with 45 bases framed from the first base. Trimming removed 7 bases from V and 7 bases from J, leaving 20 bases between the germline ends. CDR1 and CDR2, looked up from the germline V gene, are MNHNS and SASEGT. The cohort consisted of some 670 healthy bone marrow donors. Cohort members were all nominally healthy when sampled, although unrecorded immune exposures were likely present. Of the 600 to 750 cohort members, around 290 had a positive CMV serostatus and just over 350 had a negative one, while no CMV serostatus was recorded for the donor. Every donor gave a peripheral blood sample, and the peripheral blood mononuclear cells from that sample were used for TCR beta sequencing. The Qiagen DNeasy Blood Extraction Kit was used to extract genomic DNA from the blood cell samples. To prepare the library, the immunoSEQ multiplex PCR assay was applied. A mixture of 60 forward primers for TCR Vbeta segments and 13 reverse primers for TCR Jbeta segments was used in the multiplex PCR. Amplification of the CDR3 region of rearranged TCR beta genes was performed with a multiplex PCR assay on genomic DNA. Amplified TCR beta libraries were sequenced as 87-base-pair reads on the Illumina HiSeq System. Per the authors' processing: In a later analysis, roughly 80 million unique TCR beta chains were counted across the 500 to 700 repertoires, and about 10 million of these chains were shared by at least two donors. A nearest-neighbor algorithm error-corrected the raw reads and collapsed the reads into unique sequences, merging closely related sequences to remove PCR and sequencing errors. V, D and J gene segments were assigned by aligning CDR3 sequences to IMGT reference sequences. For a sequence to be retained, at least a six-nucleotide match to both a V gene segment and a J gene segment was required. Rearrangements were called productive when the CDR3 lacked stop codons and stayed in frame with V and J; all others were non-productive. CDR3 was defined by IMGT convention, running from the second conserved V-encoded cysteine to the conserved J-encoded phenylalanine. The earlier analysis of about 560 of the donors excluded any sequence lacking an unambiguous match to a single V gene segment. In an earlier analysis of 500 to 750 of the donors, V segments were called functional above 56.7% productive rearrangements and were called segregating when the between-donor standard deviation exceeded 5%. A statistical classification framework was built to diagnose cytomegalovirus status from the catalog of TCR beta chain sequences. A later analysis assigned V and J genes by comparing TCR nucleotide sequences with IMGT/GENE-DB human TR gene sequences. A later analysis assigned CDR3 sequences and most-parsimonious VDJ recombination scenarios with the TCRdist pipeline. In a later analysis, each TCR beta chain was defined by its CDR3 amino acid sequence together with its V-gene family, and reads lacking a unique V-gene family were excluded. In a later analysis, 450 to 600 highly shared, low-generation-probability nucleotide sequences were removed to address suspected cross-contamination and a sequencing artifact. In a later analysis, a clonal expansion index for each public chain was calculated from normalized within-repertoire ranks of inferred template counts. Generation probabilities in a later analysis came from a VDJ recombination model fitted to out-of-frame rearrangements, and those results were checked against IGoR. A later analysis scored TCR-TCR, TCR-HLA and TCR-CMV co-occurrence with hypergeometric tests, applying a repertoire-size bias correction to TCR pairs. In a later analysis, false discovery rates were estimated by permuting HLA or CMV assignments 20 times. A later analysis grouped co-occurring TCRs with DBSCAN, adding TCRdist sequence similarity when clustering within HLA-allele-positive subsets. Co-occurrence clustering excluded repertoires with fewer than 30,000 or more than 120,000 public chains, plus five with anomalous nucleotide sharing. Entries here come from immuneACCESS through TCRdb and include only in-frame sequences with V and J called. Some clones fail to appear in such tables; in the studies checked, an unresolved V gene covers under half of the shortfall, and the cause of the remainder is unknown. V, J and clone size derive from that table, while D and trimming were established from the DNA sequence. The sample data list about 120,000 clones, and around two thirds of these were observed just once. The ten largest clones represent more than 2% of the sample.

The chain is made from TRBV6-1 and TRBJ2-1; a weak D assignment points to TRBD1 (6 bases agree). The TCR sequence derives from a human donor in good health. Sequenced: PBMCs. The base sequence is TGTGCCAGCAAGGGGGAACTCGGACAGATTAATGAGCAGTTCTTC. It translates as CASKGELGQINEQFF.